Below are 9 T cell receptor beta chains sequenced from a single sample in a study of cytomegalovirus exposure and HLA in healthy donors. The PCR contained 60 Vbeta and 13 Jbeta primers. The table came from immunoSEQ multiplex PCR; TCRdb's copy has only in-frame clones and leaves some out. The sample gives around 170,000 clones, around 80% of which show up once; 1.4% to 1.5% is in the top ten. Sequenced material: PBMCs. Receptors were obtained from a man between 18 and 35 years old in good health and CMV-seronegative.

The V call is TRBV5-1, the J call TRBJ2-2; 10 bases are shared with TRBD1. This CDR3 is built from 18 residues. The germline CDR1 and CDR2 sequences are SGHRS and YFSETQ. V shed 5 bases and J 1 base; nucleotides not matched to a gene: 11. The CDR3 DNA reads as TGCGCCAGCAGGCTGGGGCCTGGGACAGGGGTGAACACCGGGGAGCTGTTTTTT. It encodes CASRLGPGTGVNTGELFF.

The chain combines TRBV14 with TRBJ2-7, with a tentative D call TRBD2 (6 bases). CDR3 length: 14 amino acids. Germline V gene sequence: CDR1 SGHDN, CDR2 FVKESK. Trimming removed 4 bases from V and 0 bases from J, with 10 bases in between. Here the CDR3 DNA reads TGTGCCAGCAGCCCGGGACTCAGCTCCTACGAGCAGTACTTC. Translating gives CASSPGLSSYEQYF.

The gene calls are TRBV10-3 and TRBJ2-2; 7 bases fit TRBD2. Germline V gives CDR1 ENHRY, CDR2 SYGVKD. This CDR3 spans 17 amino acids. V dropped 6 bases and J dropped 6; count of bases not matched to a gene: 16. In DNA form, the CDR3 reads TGTGCCATCAGCGGCAATCGGGAGCTAGCGGCTTCCGGGGAGCTGTTTTTT. The encoded protein is CAISGNRELAASGELFF.

This clone has a handful of counts. V is TRBV5-8 and J is TRBJ2-1; D remains ambiguous. V was trimmed by 3 bases and J by 8 bases, leaving 12 bases between them. The CDR3 contains 13 residues. Per germline, CDR1 SGHTS and CDR2 YDEGEE. The CDR3 sequence is CASSYNVAYEQFF. The CDR3, as DNA: TGTGCCAGCAGCTACAACGTAGCCTATGAGCAGTTCTTC.

The chain combines TRBV13 with TRBJ2-1, with 8 bases fitting TRBD1. CDR1 PRHDT and CDR2 FYEKMQ come from the germline V gene (reference sequence). The trim removed 5 bases at V and 10 bases at J, leaving 7 bases unmatched. The length of the CDR3 is 13 residues. The DNA of the CDR3 is TGTGCCAGCAGCCCTTGGGCAGGGGGCGAGCAGTTCTTC. Translating gives CASSPWAGGEQFF.

V gene TRBV7-2 combines with J gene TRBJ2-3, with 9 bases matching TRBD2. There are 15 residues in the CDR3. V lost 1 base and J lost 4; bases outside the gene matches: 3. CDR1 is SGHTA, CDR2 FQGNSA, per germline. For the CDR3, the DNA is TGTGCCAGCAGCTTAGTGGGACTAGCCGCAGATACGCAGTATTTT. This codes for CASSLVGLAADTQYF.

DNA of the CDR3: TGTGCCAGCAGCTTGGGGCCATTGAACACTGAAGCTTTCTTT. This translates into CASSLGPLNTEAFF. The chain combines TRBV11-2 with TRBJ1-1, with a weak D call TRBD1 (5 bases). CDR1 is SGHAT, CDR2 FQNNGV, per germline. CDR3 length: 14 amino acids. Trimming left V 3 bases short and J 0 bases short, with 8 bases between. The entire variable domain, with the rest obtained from reference TRBV11-2 and TRBJ1-1, is as follows: EAGVAQSPRYKIIEKRQSVAFWCNPISGHATLYWYQQILGQGPKLLIQFQNNGVVDDSQLPKDRFSAERLKGVDSTLKIQPAKLEDSAVYLCASSLGPLNTEAFFGQGTRLTVV.

This clone was seen only a few times. This chain links TRBV2 with TRBJ2-5; 8 bases are a match to TRBD2. From germline, CDR1 is SNHLY and CDR2 FYNNEI. The CDR3 length is 14 residues. J gave up 4 bases and V 8 bases, and 9 bases lay outside the gene matches. The CDR3, as DNA: TGTGCCAGCTCGGGACTAGTAAGAGGAGAGACCCAGTACTTC. Its translation is CASSGLVRGETQYF.

This chain's CDR3 is CASTGQGAGQPQHF. The CDR3 DNA is TGTGCCAGCACAGGACAGGGGGCTGGTCAGCCCCAGCATTTT. This chain links TRBV2 with TRBJ1-5; TRBD1 matches at 11 bases. Trimming took 7 bases from V and 6 from J; bases not matched to a gene: 5. CDR1 and CDR2 from the germline V gene are SNHLY and FYNNEI. The CDR3 has 14 amino acids.